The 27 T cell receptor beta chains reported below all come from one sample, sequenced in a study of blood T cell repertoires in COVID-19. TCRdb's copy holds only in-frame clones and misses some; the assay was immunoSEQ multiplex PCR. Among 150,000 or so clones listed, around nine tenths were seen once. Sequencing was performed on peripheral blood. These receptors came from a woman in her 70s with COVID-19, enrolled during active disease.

The CDR3 loop is CATSDKSDRRSQPQHF. The CDR3 bases are TGTGCCACCAGTGACAAAAGCGACAGGCGCAGCCAGCCCCAGCATTTT. The chain employs TRBV24-1 and TRBJ1-5; D may be TRBD1 (6 bases). In germline, CDR1 is KGHDR, CDR2 SFDVKD. CDR3 size: 16 residues. V shed 4 bases and J shed 7 bases, with 19 bases lying between them.

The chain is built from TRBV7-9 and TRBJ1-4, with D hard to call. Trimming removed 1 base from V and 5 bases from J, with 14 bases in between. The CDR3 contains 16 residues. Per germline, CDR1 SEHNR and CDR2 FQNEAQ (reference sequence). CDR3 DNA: TGTGCCAGCAGCTTAGGTCTTGGCGGTTTAAATGAAAAACTGTTTTTT. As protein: CASSLGLGGLNEKLFF.

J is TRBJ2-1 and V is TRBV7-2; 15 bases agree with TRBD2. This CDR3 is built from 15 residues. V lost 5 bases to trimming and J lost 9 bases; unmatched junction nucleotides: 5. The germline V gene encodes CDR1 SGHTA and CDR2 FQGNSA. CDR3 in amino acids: CASSGRGLAGGEQFF. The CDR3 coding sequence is TGTGCCAGCAGCGGCCGGGGACTAGCGGGGGGTGAGCAGTTCTTC. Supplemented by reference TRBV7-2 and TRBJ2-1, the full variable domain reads GAGVSQSPSNKVTEKGKDVELRCDPISGHTALYWYRQSLGQGLEFLIYFQGNSAPDKSGLPSDRFSAERTGGSVSTLTIQRTQQEDSAVYLCASSGRGLAGGEQFFGPGTRLTVL.

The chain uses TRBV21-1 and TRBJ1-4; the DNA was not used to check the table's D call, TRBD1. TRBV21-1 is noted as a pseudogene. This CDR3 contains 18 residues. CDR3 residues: CASSKDGQGLATNEKLFF. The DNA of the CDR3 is TGTGCCAGCAGCAAAGATGGACAGGGTTTAGCAACTAATGAAAAACTGTTTTTT.

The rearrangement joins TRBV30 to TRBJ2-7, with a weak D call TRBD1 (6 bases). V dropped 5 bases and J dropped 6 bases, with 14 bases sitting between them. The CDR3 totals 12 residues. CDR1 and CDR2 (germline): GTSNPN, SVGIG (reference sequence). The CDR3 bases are TGTGCCTGGTCCCTAGGGGGTTTCGAGCAGTACTTC. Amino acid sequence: CAWSLGGFEQYF.

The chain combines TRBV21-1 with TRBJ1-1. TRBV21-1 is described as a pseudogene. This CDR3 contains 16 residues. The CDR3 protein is CASSKVGGFKNTEAFF. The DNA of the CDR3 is TGTGCCAGCAGCAAAGTCGGAGGGTTTAAGAACACTGAAGCTTTCTTT.

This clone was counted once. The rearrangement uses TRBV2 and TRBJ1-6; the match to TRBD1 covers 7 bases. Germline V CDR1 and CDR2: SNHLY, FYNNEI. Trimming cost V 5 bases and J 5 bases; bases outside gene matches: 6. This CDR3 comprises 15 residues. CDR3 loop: CASSRRDRDNSPLHF. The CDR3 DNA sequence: TGTGCCAGCAGTAGAAGGGACAGAGATAATTCACCCCTCCACTTT. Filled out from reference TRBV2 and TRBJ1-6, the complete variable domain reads EPEVTQTPSHQVTQMGQEVILRCVPISNHLYFYWYRQILGQKVEFLVSFYNNEISEKSEIFDDQFSVERPDGSNFTLKIRSTKLEDSAMYFCASSRRDRDNSPLHFGNGTRLTVT.

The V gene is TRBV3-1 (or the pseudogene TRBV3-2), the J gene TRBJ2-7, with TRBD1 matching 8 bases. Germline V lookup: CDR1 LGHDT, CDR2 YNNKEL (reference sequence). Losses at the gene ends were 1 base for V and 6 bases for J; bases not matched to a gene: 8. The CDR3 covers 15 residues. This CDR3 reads CASSQVQGGSSEQYF. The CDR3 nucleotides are TGTGCCAGCAGCCAAGTACAGGGGGGTAGTAGCGAGCAGTACTTC.

The CDR3 is CASSIEGQQYF. Written as DNA, the CDR3 is TGCGCCAGCAGTATTGAGGGCCAGCAGTACTTC. The chain employs TRBV10-2 and TRBJ2-7, with D perhaps TRBD2 (5 bases). CDR1 and CDR2 (germline): WSHSY, SAAADI. This CDR3 is built from 11 residues. V was clipped by 5 bases and J by 8 bases, with 10 bases between them.

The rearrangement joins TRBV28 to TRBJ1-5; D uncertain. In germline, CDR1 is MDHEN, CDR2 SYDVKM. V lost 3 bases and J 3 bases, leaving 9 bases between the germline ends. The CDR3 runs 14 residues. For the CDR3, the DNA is TGTGCCAGCAGTTTTGTCACAGACAATCAGCCCCAGCATTTT. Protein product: CASSFVTDNQPQHF.

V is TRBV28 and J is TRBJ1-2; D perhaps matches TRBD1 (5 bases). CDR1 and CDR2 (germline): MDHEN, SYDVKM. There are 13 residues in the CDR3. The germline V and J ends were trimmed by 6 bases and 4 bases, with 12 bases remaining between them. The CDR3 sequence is CASRPGGSYGYTF. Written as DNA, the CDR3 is TGTGCCAGCAGGCCGGGGGGGTCCTATGGCTACACCTTC.

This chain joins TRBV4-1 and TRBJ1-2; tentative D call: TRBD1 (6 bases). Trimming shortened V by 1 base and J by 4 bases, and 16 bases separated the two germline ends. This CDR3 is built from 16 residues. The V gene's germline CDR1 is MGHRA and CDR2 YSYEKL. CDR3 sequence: CASSQVVQDRIYGYTF. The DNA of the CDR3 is TGCGCCAGCAGCCAAGTTGTGCAGGACAGAATCTATGGCTACACCTTC.

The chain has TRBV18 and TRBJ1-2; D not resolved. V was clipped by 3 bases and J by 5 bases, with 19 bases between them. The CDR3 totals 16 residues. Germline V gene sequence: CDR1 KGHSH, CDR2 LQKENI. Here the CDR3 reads CASSPFREQNFYGYTF. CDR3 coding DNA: TGTGCCAGCTCACCTTTCCGGGAACAGAATTTTTATGGCTACACCTTC.

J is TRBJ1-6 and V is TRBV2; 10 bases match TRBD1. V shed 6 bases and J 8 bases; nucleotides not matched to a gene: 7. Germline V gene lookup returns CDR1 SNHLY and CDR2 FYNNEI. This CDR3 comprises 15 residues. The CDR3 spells CASSGTGDLDSPLHF. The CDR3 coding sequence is TGTGCCAGCAGCGGGACAGGGGACCTCGATTCACCCCTCCACTTT.

For the CDR3, the DNA is TGTGCCAGCTCACCACCCTCCCAGGGGCTCTCCTACGAGCAGTACTTC. Its translation is CASSPPSQGLSYEQYF. This chain joins TRBV18 and TRBJ2-7; TRBD1 might be the D (6 bases). Germline CDR1 reads KGHSH; CDR2 reads LQKENI. The CDR3 is made up of 16 amino acids. Deletions cut 0 bases from V and 0 bases from J, with 12 bases between.

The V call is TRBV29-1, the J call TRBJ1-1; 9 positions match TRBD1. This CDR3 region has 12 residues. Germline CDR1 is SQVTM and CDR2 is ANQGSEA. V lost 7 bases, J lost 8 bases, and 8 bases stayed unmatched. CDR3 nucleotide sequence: TGCAGCGCCGACACAGGGGGCCTCGAAGCTTTCTTT. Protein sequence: CSADTGGLEAFF.

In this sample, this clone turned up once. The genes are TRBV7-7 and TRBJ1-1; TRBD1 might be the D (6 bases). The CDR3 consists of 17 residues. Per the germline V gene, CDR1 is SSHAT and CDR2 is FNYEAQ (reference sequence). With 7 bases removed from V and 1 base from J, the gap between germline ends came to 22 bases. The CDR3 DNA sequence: TGTGCCAGCACCTCCCTTCGCGCCGGACAGTCGAACACTGAAGCTTTCTTT. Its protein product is CASTSLRAGQSNTEAFF. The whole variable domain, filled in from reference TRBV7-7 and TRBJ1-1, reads GAGVSQSPRYKVTKRGQDVTLRCDPISSHATLYWYQQALGQGPEFLTYFNYEAQPDKSGLPSDRFSAERPEGSISTLTIQRTEQRDSAMYRCASTSLRAGQSNTEAFFGQGTRLTVV.

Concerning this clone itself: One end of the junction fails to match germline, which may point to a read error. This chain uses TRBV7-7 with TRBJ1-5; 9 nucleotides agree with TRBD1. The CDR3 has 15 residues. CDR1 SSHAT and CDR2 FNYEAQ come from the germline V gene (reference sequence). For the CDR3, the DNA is TGTGCTAGCAGTAACGACAGGGGGTGGAATCAGCCCCAGCATTTT. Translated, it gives CASSNDRGWNQPQHF.

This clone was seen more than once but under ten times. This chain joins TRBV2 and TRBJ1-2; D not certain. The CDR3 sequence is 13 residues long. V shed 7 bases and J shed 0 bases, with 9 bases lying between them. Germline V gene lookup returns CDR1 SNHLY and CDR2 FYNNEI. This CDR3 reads CASNPGPNYGYTF. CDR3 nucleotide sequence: TGTGCCAGCAACCCGGGTCCTAACTATGGCTACACCTTC.

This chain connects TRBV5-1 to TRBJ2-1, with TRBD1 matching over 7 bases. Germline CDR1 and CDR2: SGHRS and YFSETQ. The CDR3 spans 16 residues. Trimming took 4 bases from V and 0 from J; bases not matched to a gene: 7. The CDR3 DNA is TGCGCCAGCAGCATCCAGACAGGGAGCTCCTACAATGAGCAGTTCTTC. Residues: CASSIQTGSSYNEQFF.

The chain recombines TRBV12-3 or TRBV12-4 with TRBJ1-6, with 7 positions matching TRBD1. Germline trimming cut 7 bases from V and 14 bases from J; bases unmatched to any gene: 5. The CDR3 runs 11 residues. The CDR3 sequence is CASMDRSSLHF. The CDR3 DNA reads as TGTGCCAGCATGGACAGGTCTTCCCTCCACTTT.

Here the CDR3 reads CASNEGANYGYTF. For the CDR3, the DNA is TGTGCCAGCAATGAGGGAGCTAACTATGGCTACACCTTC. This chain joins TRBV9 and TRBJ1-2; no definite D call. The ends were cut back, 6 bases at V and 0 bases at J, with 9 bases in the middle. The CDR3 consists of 13 residues. Germline-derived CDR1 and CDR2 are SGDLS and YYNGEE.

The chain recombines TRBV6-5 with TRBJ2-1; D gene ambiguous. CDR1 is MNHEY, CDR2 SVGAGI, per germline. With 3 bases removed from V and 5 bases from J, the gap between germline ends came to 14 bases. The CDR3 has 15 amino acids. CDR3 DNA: TGTGCCAGCAGTTATCGTCGCGATACAGACAATGAGCAGTTCTTC. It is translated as CASSYRRDTDNEQFF.

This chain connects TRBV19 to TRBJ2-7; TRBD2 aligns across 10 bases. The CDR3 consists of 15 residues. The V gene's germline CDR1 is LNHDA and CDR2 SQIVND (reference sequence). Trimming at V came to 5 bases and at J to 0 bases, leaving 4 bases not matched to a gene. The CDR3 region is CASSASGGASYEQYF. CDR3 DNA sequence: TGTGCCAGTAGTGCTAGCGGGGGCGCCTCCTACGAGCAGTACTTC.

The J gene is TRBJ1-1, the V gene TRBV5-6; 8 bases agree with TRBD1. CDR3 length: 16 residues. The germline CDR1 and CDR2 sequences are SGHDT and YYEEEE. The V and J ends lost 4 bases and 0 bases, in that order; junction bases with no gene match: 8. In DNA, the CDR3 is TGTGCCAGCAGCCCCGGGACAGGAGGGATGAACACTGAAGCTTTCTTT. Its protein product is CASSPGTGGMNTEAFF.

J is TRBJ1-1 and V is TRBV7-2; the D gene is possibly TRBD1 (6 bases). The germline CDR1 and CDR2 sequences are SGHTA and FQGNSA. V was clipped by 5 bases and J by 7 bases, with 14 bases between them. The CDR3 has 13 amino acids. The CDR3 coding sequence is TGTGCCAGCAGCCCGCAGACAGGATTTGAAGCTTTCTTT. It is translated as CASSPQTGFEAFF.

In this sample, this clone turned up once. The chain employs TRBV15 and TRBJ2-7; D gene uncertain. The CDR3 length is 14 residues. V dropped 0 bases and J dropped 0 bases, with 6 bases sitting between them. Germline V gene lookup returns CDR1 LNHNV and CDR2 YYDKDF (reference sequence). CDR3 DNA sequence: TGTGCCACCAGCAGAGATCTCGGCTCCTACGAGCAGTACTTC. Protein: CATSRDLGSYEQYF.